The 9 T cell receptor beta chains reported below all come from one sample, sequenced in a study of cytomegalovirus exposure and HLA in healthy donors. Profiling relied on immunoSEQ multiplex PCR, and the TCRdb table lists in-frame clones only, not all of them. The sample comprises over 85,000 clones, 70% to 90% of which are singletons, and 1.4% rests with the top ten. The sequenced material came from PBMCs. Receptors originate from a woman under 40 in good health and CMV-seropositive.

This chain uses TRBV5-5 with TRBJ1-1; D remains ambiguous. Trimming pared 4 bases from V and 1 base from J, leaving 2 bases between. Germline CDR1 and CDR2: SGHKS and YYEKEE (reference sequence). The CDR3 loop spans 11 amino acids. The CDR3 region is CASSRNTEAFF. Written as DNA, the CDR3 is TGTGCCAGCAGCCGGAACACTGAAGCTTTCTTT.

The chain carries TRBV5-4 and TRBJ2-1; 8 nucleotides match TRBD1. The ends lost 4 bases at V and 9 bases at J; junction bases unmatched: 6. CDR1 is SGHNT, CDR2 YYREEE, per germline (reference sequence). This CDR3 region has 13 residues. DNA for the CDR3: TGTGCCAGCAGCCGGGGACAGGCGGGTGAGCAGTTCTTC. Protein: CASSRGQAGEQFF.

This clone showed up just once. The chain uses TRBV7-2 and TRBJ2-7; D unresolved. The CDR3 is 13 amino acids. CDR1 SGHTA and CDR2 FQGNSA come from the germline V gene. Between the trimmed V and J ends, which lost 5 bases and 0 bases, there was a span of 8 bases. This CDR3 is CASSPRPSYEQYF. The CDR3 DNA reads TGTGCCAGCAGCCCTAGGCCCTCCTACGAGCAGTACTTC.

The V gene is TRBV5-4, the J gene TRBJ2-7, with a tentative D call TRBD1 (5 bases). Looked up from germline, CDR1 is SGHNT and CDR2 is YYREEE (reference sequence). V was shortened by 3 bases and J by 3 bases, with 7 bases between the two germline ends. The CDR3 is made up of 12 amino acids. The CDR3 here is CASSSDSYEQYF. CDR3 nucleotides: TGTGCCAGCAGCTCAGACAGCTACGAGCAGTACTTC.

The V gene is TRBV27, the J gene TRBJ2-5; the D gene is possibly TRBD1 (6 bases). This CDR3 is built from 12 residues. Germline V gene sequence: CDR1 MNHEY, CDR2 SMNVEV (reference sequence). V lost 6 bases and J lost 2, with 7 bases in between. The CDR3 protein is CASRQGQETQYF. CDR3 nucleotide sequence: TGTGCCAGCAGACAGGGTCAAGAGACCCAGTACTTC.

The J gene is TRBJ2-1, the V gene TRBV7-2, with TRBD2 matching 9 bases. V lost 5 bases to trimming and J lost 5 bases; unmatched junction nucleotides: 13. Germline V CDR1 and CDR2: SGHTA, FQGNSA. This CDR3 is 17 amino acids long. CDR3: CASSLFSGGPSNNEQFF. The DNA for the CDR3 is TGTGCCAGCAGCCTGTTTAGCGGGGGCCCCTCAAACAATGAGCAGTTCTTC.

J is TRBJ1-3 and V is TRBV7-2, with 10 bases matching TRBD1. J gave up 2 bases and V 7 bases, and 5 bases lay outside the gene matches. Germline V lookup: CDR1 SGHTA, CDR2 FQGNSA. The CDR3 loop spans 15 amino acids. The CDR3 region has the DNA TGTGCCAGCACCCTCGGGACAGGGGCTGGAAACACCATATATTTT. As protein: CASTLGTGAGNTIYF.

CDR3 nucleotides: TGTGCCAGCAGCGTTACTAGCTTCGGGGAGCTGTTTTTT. Translated, it gives CASSVTSFGELFF. V and J are TRBV9 and TRBJ2-2; D possibly corresponds to TRBD2 (6 bases). The CDR3 consists of 13 residues. Germline values: CDR1 SGDLS, CDR2 YYNGEE. Trimming stripped 2 bases from V and 7 bases from J, with 9 bases between.

The chain recombines TRBV4-3 with TRBJ1-1, with unresolved D. The germline V gene has CDR1 LGHNA and CDR2 YSLEER. The CDR3 has 14 residues. V was trimmed by 0 bases and J by 1 base, leaving 6 bases between them. The CDR3 loop reads CASSQDHRNTEAFF. The CDR3 nucleotides read TGCGCCAGCAGCCAAGATCATAGGAACACTGAAGCTTTCTTT.